What follows are 2 T cell receptor beta chains derived from one specimen sequenced in a study of cytomegalovirus exposure and HLA in healthy donors. Profiling relied on immunoSEQ multiplex PCR, and the TCRdb table lists in-frame clones only, not all of them. The sample lists 90,000 to 150,000 clones; 88% were seen once. What was sequenced was PBMCs. These receptors were taken from a man in his late teens or twenties in good health and CMV-seronegative.

V gene TRBV4-1 combines with J gene TRBJ2-7; 7 nucleotides line up with TRBD2. The CDR3 runs to 14 residues. J was trimmed by 2 bases and V by 6 bases; bases with no gene match: 7. The germline gives CDR1 MGHRA, CDR2 YSYEKL. Written as DNA, the CDR3 is TGCGCCAGCAGACCCCATCGGGAGGCCTACGAGCAGTACTTC. This codes for CASRPHREAYEQYF.

V is TRBV30 and J is TRBJ2-1; 8 bases map to TRBD2. Trimming cost V 5 bases and J 6 bases; bases outside gene matches: 6. Germline CDR1 and CDR2: GTSNPN and SVGIG (reference sequence). This CDR3 has 13 residues. The CDR3: CAWSWGTSNEQFF. The CDR3 DNA reads TGTGCCTGGTCTTGGGGGACTAGCAATGAGCAGTTCTTC.